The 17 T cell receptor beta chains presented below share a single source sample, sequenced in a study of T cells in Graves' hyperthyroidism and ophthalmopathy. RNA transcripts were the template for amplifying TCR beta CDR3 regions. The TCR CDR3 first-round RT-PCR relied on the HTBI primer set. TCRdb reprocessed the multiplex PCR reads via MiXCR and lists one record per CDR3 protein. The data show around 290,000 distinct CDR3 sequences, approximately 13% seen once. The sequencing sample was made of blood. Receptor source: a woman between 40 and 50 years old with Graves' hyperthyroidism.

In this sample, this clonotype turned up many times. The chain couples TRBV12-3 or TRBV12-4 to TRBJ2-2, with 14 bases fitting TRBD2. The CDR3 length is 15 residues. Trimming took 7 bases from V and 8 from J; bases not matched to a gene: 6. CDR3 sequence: CASTRLAGGSGELFF. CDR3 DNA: TGTGCCAGCACCAGACTAGCGGGAGGGTCGGGGGAGCTGTTTTTT.

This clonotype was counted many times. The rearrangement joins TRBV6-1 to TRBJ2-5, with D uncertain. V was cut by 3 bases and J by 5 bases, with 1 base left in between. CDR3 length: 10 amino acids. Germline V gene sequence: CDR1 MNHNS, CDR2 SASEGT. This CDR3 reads CASSDETQYF. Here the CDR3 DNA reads TGTGCCAGCAGTGACGAGACCCAGTACTTC.

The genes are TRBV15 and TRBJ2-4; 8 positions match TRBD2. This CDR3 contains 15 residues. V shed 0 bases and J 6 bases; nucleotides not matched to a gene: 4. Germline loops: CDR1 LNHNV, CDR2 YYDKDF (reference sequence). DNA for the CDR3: TGTGCCACCAGCAGAGATCGGGGGGGTGGAAACATTCAGTACTTC. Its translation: CATSRDRGGGNIQYF.

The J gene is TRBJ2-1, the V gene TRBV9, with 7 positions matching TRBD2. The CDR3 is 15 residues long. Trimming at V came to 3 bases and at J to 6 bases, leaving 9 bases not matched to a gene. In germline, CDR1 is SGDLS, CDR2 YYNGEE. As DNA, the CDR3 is TGTGCCAGCAGCGGTGCTAGCGGCCGCACCAATGAGCAGTTCTTC. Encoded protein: CASSGASGRTNEQFF. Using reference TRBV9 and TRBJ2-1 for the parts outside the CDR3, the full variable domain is DSGVTQTPKHLITATGQRVTLRCSPRSGDLSVYWYQQSLDQGLQFLIQYYNGEERAKGNILERFSAQQFPDLHSELNLSSLELGDSALYFCASSGASGRTNEQFFGPGTRLTVL.

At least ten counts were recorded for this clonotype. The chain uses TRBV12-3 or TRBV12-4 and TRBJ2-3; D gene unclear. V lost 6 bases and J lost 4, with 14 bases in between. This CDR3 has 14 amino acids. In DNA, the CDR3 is TGTGCCAGCAGCTCCGGGCCTATGTCAGATACGCAGTATTTT. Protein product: CASSSGPMSDTQYF.

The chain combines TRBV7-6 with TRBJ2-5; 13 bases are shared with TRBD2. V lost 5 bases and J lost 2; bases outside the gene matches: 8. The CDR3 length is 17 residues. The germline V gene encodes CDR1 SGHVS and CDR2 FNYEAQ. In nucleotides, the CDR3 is TGTGCCAGCAGCGTGGGACTAGCGGGACTGAATCAAGAGACCCAGTACTTC. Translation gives CASSVGLAGLNQETQYF.

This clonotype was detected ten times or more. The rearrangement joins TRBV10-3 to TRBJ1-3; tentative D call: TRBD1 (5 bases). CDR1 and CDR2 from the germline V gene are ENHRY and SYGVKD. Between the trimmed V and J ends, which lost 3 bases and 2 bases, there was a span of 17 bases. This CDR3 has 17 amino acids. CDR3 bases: TGTGCCATCAGTGACAGGCAGGGTCGTTCAACTGGAAACACCATATATTTT. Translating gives CAISDRQGRSTGNTIYF.

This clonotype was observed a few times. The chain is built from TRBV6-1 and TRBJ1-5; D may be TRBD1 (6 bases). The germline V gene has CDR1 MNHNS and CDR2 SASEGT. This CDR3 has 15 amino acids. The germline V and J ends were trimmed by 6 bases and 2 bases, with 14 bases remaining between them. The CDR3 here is CASRVHRVGNQPQHF. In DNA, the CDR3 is TGTGCCAGCAGGGTCCACAGGGTTGGCAATCAGCCCCAGCATTTT.

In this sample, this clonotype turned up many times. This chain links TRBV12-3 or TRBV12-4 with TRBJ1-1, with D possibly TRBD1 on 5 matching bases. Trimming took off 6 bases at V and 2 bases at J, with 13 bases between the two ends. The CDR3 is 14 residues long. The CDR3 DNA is TGTGCCAGCAGACCCAGGGAGGGTAACACTGAAGCTTTCTTT. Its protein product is CASRPREGNTEAFF.

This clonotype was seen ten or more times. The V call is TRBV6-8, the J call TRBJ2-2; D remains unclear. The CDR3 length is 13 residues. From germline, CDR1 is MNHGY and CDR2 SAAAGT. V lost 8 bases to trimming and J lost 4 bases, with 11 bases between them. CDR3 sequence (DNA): TGTGCCAGCTATAGCTGGTCCACCGGGGAGCTGTTTTTT. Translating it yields CASYSWSTGELFF.

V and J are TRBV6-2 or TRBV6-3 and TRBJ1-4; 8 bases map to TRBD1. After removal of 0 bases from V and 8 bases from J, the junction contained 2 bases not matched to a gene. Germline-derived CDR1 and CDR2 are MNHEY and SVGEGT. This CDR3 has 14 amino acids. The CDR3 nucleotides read TGTGCCAGCAGTTACTCACAGGGGGGGGAAAAACTGTTTTTT. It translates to CASSYSQGGEKLFF.

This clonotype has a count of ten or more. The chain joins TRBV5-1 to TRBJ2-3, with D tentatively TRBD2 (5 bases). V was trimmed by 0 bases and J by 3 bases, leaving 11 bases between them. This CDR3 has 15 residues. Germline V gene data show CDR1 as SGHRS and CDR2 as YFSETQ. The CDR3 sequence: CASSLEPAATDTQYF. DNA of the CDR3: TGCGCCAGCAGCTTGGAGCCAGCGGCAACAGATACGCAGTATTTT.

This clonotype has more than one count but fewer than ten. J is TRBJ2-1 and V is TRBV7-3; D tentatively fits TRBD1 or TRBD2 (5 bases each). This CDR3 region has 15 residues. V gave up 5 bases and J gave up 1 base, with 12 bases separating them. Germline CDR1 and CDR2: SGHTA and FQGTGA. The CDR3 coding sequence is TGTGCCAGCAGCCCTATAGGGGAGTCCTACAATGAGCAGTTCTTC. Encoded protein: CASSPIGESYNEQFF.

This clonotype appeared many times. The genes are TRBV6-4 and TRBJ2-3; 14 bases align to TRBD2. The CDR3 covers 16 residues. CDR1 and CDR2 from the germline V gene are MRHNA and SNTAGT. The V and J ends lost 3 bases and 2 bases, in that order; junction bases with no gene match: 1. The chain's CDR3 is CASSETSGRATDTQYF. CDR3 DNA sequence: TGTGCCAGCAGTGAGACTAGCGGGAGGGCCACAGATACGCAGTATTTT.

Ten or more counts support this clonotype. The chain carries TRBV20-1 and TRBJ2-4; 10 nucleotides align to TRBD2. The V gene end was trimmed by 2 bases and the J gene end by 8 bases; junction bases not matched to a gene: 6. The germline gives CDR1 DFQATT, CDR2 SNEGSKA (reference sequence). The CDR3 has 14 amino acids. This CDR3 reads CSARLLAGMHIQYF. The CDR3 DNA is TGCAGTGCTAGATTACTAGCGGGAATGCACATTCAGTACTTC.

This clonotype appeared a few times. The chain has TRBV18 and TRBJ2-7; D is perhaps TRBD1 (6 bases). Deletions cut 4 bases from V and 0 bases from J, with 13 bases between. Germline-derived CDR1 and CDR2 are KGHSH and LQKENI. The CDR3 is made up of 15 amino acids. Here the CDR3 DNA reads TGTGCCAGCTCACAGGGGGTCGACCTCTCCTACGAGCAGTACTTC. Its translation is CASSQGVDLSYEQYF.

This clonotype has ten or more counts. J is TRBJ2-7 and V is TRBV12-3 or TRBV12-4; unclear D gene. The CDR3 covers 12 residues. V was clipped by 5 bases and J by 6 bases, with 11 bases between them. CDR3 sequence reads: CASSRIASEQYF. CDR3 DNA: TGTGCCAGCAGTCGCATCGCTAGCGAGCAGTACTTC.